The 7 T cell receptor beta chains presented below share a single source sample, sequenced in a study of monozygotic twins with inflammatory bowel disease. TCRdb processed the 5' RACE reads again and assigns one entry to each CDR3 protein, with no DNA. This repertoire includes more than 100,000 distinct CDR3 sequences. Specimen: blood. The receptors derive from a human donor with ulcerative colitis or Crohn's disease, or a healthy co-twin of an affected twin (not recorded which).

This chain uses TRBV25-1 with TRBJ2-1; TCRdb returns TRBD2, unconfirmable since there is no DNA. Per the germline V gene, CDR1 is MGHDK and CDR2 is SYGVNS. This CDR3 region has 16 residues. CDR3 in amino acids: CASSVLSGRAFDEQFF.

The chain is built from TRBV27 and TRBJ2-3. Germline loops: CDR1 MNHEY, CDR2 SMNVEV (reference sequence). The CDR3 runs to 15 residues. The CDR3 region is CASSLAGQGSDTQYF.

The J gene is TRBJ2-1, the V gene TRBV29-1; no DNA is available, so the TRBD1 call from TCRdb remains unchecked. This CDR3 has 12 amino acids. Germline CDR1 SQVTM, CDR2 ANQGSEA. CDR3 region: CSVVPRGVGMFF.

This chain connects TRBV7-2 to TRBJ1-1. Germline V gene sequence: CDR1 SGHTA, CDR2 FQGNSA. The CDR3 contains 11 residues. CDR3 loop: CASSRVTEAFF. Full variable domain (missing parts from reference TRBV7-2 and TRBJ1-1): GAGVSQSPSNKVTEKGKDVELRCDPISGHTALYWYRQSLGQGLEFLIYFQGNSAPDKSGLPSDRFSAERTGGSVSTLTIQRTQQEDSAVYLCASSRVTEAFFGQGTRLTVV.

This rearrangement joins TRBV5-1 to TRBJ2-2; TCRdb's D call of TRBD1 is untestable without DNA. Germline assignment: CDR1 SGHRS and CDR2 YFSETQ. The CDR3 totals 15 residues. CDR3 residues: CASSTGTTNTGELFF.

The chain links TRBV19 to TRBJ2-1; absent DNA, TCRdb's TRBD1 call cannot be checked. The germline CDR1 and CDR2 sequences are LNHDA and SQIVND (reference sequence). This CDR3 has 14 amino acids. This chain's CDR3 is CASSGTPLRNEQFF.

The V and J genes are TRBV28 and TRBJ2-7; TCRdb reports TRBD1, a call that lacks DNA to check it against. The length of the CDR3 is 11 residues. Per germline, CDR1 MDHEN and CDR2 SYDVKM. CDR3 in amino acids: CASSLLGGQYF.